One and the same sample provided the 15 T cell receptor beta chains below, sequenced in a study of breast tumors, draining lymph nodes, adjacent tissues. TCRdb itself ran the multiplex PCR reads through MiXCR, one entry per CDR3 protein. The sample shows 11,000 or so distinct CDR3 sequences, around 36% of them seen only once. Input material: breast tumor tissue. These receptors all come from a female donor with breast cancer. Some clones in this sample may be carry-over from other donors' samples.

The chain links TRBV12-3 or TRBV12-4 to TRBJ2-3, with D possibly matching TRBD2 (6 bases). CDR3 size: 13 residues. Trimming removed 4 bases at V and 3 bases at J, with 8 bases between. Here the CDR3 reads CASSSGGTDTQYF. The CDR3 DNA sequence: TGTGCCAGCAGTTCAGGAGGGACAGATACGCAGTATTTT.

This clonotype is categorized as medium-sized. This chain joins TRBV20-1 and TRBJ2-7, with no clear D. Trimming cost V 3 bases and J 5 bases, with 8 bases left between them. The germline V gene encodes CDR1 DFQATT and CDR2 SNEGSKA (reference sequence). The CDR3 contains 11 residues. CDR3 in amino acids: CSARVGNEQYF. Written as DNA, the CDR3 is TGCAGTGCTAGGGTAGGAAACGAGCAGTACTTC.

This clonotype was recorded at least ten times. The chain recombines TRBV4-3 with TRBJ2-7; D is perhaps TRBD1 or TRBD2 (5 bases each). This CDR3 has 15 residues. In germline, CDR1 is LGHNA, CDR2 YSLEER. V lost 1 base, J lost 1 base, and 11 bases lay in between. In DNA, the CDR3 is TGCGCCAGCAGCCAAGGAATCGGGGCATCCTACGAGCAGTACTTC. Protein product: CASSQGIGASYEQYF.

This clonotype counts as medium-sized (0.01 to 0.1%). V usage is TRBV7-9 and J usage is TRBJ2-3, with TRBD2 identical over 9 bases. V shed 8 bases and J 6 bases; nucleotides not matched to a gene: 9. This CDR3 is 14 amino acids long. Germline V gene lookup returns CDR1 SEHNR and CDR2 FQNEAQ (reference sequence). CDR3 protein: CASAVAGVGDTQYF. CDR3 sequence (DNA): TGTGCCAGCGCGGTAGCGGGAGTAGGCGATACGCAGTATTTT. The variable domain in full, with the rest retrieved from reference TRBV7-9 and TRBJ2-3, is DTGVSQNPRHKITKRGQNVTFRCDPISEHNRLYWYRQTLGQGPEFLTYFQNEAQLEKSRLLSDRFSAERPKGSFSTLEIQRTEQGDSAMYLCASAVAGVGDTQYFGPGTRLTVL.

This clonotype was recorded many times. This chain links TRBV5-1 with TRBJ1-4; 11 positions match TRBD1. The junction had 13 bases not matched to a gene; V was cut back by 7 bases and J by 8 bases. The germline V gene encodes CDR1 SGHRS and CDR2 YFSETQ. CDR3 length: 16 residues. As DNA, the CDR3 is TGCGCCAGCCCCTTGAGGAAGGGACAGGGGGTGGAAAAACTGTTTTTT. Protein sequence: CASPLRKGQGVEKLFF.

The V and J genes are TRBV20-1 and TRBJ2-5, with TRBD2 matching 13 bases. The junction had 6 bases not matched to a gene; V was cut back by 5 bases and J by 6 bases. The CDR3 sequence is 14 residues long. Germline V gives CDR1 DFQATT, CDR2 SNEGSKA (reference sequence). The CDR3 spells CSAWTSGSGQTQYF. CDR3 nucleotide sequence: TGCAGTGCTTGGACTAGCGGGAGCGGACAGACCCAGTACTTC.

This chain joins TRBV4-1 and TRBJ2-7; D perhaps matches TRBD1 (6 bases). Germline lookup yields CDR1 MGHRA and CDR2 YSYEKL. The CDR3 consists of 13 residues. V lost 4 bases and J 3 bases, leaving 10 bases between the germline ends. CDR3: CASSRQGGYEQYF. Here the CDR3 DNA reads TGCGCCAGCAGCCGGCAAGGGGGCTACGAGCAGTACTTC.

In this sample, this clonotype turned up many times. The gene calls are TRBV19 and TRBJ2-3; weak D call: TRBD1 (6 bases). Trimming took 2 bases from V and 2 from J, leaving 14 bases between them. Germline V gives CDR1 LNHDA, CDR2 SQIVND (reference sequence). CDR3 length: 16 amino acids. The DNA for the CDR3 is TGTGCCAGTAGTATAACAGGGAAGGGTTACACAGATACGCAGTATTTT. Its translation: CASSITGKGYTDTQYF.

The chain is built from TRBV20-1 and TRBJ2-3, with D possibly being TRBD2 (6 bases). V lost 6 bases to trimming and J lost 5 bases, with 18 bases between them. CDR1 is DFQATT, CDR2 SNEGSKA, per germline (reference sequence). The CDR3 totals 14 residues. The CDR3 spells CSATRRGGVDTQYF. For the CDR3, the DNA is TGCAGTGCCACCCGGCGGGGCGGGGTAGATACGCAGTATTTT.

CDR3 coding DNA: TGCGCCAGCAGTGAGGGTAACGGTCTAGATACGCAGTATTTT. Its translation: CASSEGNGLDTQYF. This chain uses TRBV10-1 with TRBJ2-3; unclear D gene. This CDR3 is built from 14 residues. Germline lookup yields CDR1 WNHNN and CDR2 SYGVQD (reference sequence). The ends were cut back, 2 bases at V and 5 bases at J, with 11 bases in the middle.

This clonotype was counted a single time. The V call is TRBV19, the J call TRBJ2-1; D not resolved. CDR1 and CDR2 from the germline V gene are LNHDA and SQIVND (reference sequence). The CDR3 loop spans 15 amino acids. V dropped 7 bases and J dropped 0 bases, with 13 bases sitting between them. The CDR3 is CASIVGQSSYNEQFF. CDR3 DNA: TGTGCCAGTATAGTAGGGCAGAGCTCCTACAATGAGCAGTTCTTC.

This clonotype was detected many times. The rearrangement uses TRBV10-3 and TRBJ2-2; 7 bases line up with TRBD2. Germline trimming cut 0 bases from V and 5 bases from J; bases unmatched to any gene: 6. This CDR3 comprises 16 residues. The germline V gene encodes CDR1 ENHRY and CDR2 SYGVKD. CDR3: CAISESGGRETGELFF. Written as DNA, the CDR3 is TGTGCCATCAGTGAGTCGGGAGGGAGGGAAACCGGGGAGCTGTTTTTT.

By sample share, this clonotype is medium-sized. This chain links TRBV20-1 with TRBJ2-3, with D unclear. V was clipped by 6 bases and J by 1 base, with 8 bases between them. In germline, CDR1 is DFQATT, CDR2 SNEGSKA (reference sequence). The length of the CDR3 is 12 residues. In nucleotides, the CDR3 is TGCAGTGCCCGGGTGGGCACAGATACGCAGTATTTT. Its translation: CSARVGTDTQYF.

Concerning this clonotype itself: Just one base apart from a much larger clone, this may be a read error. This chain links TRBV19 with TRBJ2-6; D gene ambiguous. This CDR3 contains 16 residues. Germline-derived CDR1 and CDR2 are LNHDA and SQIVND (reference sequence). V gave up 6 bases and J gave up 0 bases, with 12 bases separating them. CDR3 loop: CASSRYMNSGANVLTF. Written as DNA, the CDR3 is TGTGCCAGTAGCCGATACATGAACTCTGGGGCCAACGTCCTGACTTTC.

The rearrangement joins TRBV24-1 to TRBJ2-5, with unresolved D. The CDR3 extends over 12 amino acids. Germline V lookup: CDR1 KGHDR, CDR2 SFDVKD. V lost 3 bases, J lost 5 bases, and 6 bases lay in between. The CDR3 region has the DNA TGTGCCACCAGTGATCCAAAGGAGACCCAGTACTTC. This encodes CATSDPKETQYF.